These 30 T cell receptor beta chains share one sample of origin, sequenced in a study of lymphopenia after photon versus proton radiotherapy. Method: immunoSEQ multiplex PCR; TCRdb's copy keeps in-frame clones and lacks some. The data contain 40,000 to 55,000 clones, more than 85% of them singletons. The source material was peripheral blood, sampled from a patient treated with photon-based radiotherapy. The receptors here all came from a woman in her thirties or forties with cholangiocarcinoma.

This chain connects TRBV6-5 to TRBJ1-4, with 10 positions matching TRBD1. The CDR3 consists of 16 residues. Germline CDR1 and CDR2: MNHEY and SVGAGI. Trimming removed 3 bases from V and 6 bases from J; junction bases left unmatched: 7. This CDR3 is CASSYSPGQGHEKLFF. The CDR3 bases are TGTGCCAGCAGTTATTCACCGGGACAGGGGCATGAAAAACTGTTTTTT.

V usage is TRBV28 and J usage is TRBJ2-3; 8 bases match TRBD1. CDR3 length: 14 amino acids. Germline V gene sequence: CDR1 MDHEN, CDR2 SYDVKM. The J segment lost 0 bases and the V segment lost 5 bases, leaving 1 base of the junction unmatched. The CDR3 DNA follows: TGTGCCAGCAGTAGACAGGGGAGCACAGATACGCAGTATTTT. Encoded protein: CASSRQGSTDTQYF. Filled out from reference TRBV28 and TRBJ2-3, the complete variable domain reads DVKVTQSSRYLVKRTGEKVFLECVQDMDHENMFWYRQDPGLGLRLIYFSYDVKMKEKGDIPEGYSVSREKKERFSLILESASTNQTSMYLCASSRQGSTDTQYFGPGTRLTVL.

V gene TRBV5-1 combines with J gene TRBJ1-1; D is uncertain. The V gene's germline CDR1 is SGHRS and CDR2 YFSETQ. The CDR3 is 12 amino acids. V lost 4 bases, J lost 3 bases, and 7 bases lay in between. CDR3: CASSVGYTEAFF. The CDR3 bases are TGCGCCAGCAGCGTGGGGTACACTGAAGCTTTCTTT. The full variable domain, in which reference TRBV5-1 and TRBJ1-1 provide the parts outside the CDR3, is KAGVTQTPRYLIKTRGQQVTLSCSPISGHRSVSWYQQTPGQGLQFLFEYFSETQRNKGNFPGRFSGRQFSNSRSEMNVSTLELGDSALYLCASSVGYTEAFFGQGTRLTVV.

This chain joins TRBV18 and TRBJ2-3; 7 bases fit TRBD1. V trimming: 2 bases; J trimming: 4 bases; junction bases outside the gene matches: 6. The CDR3 covers 15 residues. Germline V CDR1 and CDR2: KGHSH, LQKENI. This CDR3 is CASSPDRALADTQYF. DNA of the CDR3: TGTGCCAGCTCACCAGACAGGGCCTTGGCAGATACGCAGTATTTT.

This chain uses TRBV27 with TRBJ1-6; 9 bases agree with TRBD1. V trimming: 7 bases; J trimming: 7 bases; junction bases outside the gene matches: 11. Germline CDR1 is MNHEY and CDR2 is SMNVEV (reference sequence). The CDR3 runs to 16 residues. The DNA of the CDR3 is TGTGCCAGCAACGCCTACCGGGACAGGGTAAATTCACCCCTCCACTTT. It codes for CASNAYRDRVNSPLHF.

The chain employs TRBV7-3 and TRBJ2-1, with TRBD2 as a possible D gene (6 bases). The germline gives CDR1 SGHTA, CDR2 FQGTGA. V was cut by 2 bases and J by 5 bases, with 13 bases left in between. This CDR3 spans 15 amino acids. The CDR3 bases are TGTGCCAGCAGCTTAGGTAGCGGCGGTAACAATGAGCAGTTCTTC. Protein sequence: CASSLGSGGNNEQFF. The entire variable domain, with the rest obtained from reference TRBV7-3 and TRBJ2-1, is as follows: GAGVSQTPSNKVTEKGKYVELRCDPISGHTALYWYRQSLGQGPEFLIYFQGTGAADDSGLPNDRFFAVRPEGSVSTLKIQRTERGDSAVYLCASSLGSGGNNEQFFGPGTRLTVL.

This clone was observed a single time. The CDR3 DNA reads TGTGCCAGCAGTGAGGGGGTCGGGAGCTACGAGCAGTACTTC. Protein sequence: CASSEGVGSYEQYF. The chain employs TRBV25-1 and TRBJ2-7, with D possibly TRBD2 on 6 matching bases. This CDR3 region has 14 residues. Trimming removed 3 bases at V and 3 bases at J, with 12 bases between. Germline V gene sequence: CDR1 MGHDK, CDR2 SYGVNS.

The chain recombines TRBV6-5 with TRBJ2-7; TRBD1 is a possible D gene (5 bases). V lost 0 bases to trimming and J lost 11 bases, with 14 bases between them. Germline CDR1 and CDR2: MNHEY and SVGAGI. This CDR3 is 13 amino acids long. In DNA form, the CDR3 reads TGTGCCAGCAGTTACTCGTGGATAGAAGGGGAGTACTTC. As protein: CASSYSWIEGEYF.

J is TRBJ1-2 and V is TRBV4-2, with unresolved D. Germline V gene lookup returns CDR1 LGHNA and CDR2 YNFKEQ. Between the trimmed V and J ends, which lost 1 base and 8 bases, there was a span of 26 bases. The CDR3 extends over 18 amino acids. CDR3 amino acids: CASSQGEEEKGNLGGYTF. For the CDR3, the DNA is TGTGCCAGCAGCCAAGGTGAGGAGGAAAAGGGTAACCTTGGCGGCTACACCTTC.

The V gene is TRBV5-1, the J gene TRBJ1-3, with no clear D. Germline V gene lookup returns CDR1 SGHRS and CDR2 YFSETQ. This CDR3 region has 14 residues. Trimming took 4 bases from V and 1 from J, leaving 9 bases between them. This CDR3 reads CASSQAGSGNTIYF. In DNA, the CDR3 is TGCGCCAGCAGCCAAGCGGGTTCTGGAAACACCATATATTTT.

The chain joins TRBV11-2 to TRBJ2-3, with a weak D call TRBD2 (6 bases). CDR3 length equals 15 residues. With 4 bases removed from V and 2 bases from J, the gap between germline ends came to 13 bases. Germline V gene data show CDR1 as SGHAT and CDR2 as FQNNGV. CDR3 bases: TGTGCCAGCAGCTACGGGACTGGTGTCACAGATACGCAGTATTTT. Encoded protein: CASSYGTGVTDTQYF.

V gene TRBV7-2 combines with J gene TRBJ2-1; no definite D call. With 7 bases removed from V and 6 bases from J, the gap between germline ends came to 10 bases. The CDR3 contains 12 residues. Germline values: CDR1 SGHTA, CDR2 FQGNSA. Written as DNA, the CDR3 is TGTGCCAGCACCTCCGCCTCCAATGAGCAGTTCTTC. This sequence encodes CASTSASNEQFF.

The chain joins TRBV5-1 to TRBJ2-2, with TRBD2 identical over 11 bases. CDR3 size: 17 residues. CDR1 and CDR2 from the germline V gene are SGHRS and YFSETQ. Trimming removed 4 bases from V and 1 base from J; junction bases left unmatched: 6. The CDR3 sequence is CASSLGTSGQNTGELFF. In DNA form, the CDR3 reads TGCGCCAGCAGCCTGGGGACTAGCGGACAGAACACCGGGGAGCTGTTTTTT.

V gene TRBV29-1 combines with J gene TRBJ1-2; 7 nucleotides line up with TRBD1. Losses at the gene ends were 7 bases for V and 0 bases for J; bases not matched to a gene: 11. CDR3 length equals 15 residues. Germline V CDR1 and CDR2: SQVTM, ANQGSEA. The CDR3 is CSAPLPGTANYGYTF. The CDR3 nucleotides read TGCAGCGCCCCCCTCCCAGGGACAGCTAACTATGGCTACACCTTC.

The chain carries TRBV28 and TRBJ2-7; the match to TRBD1 covers 12 bases. Germline CDR1 MDHEN, CDR2 SYDVKM. J lost 5 bases, V lost 6 bases, and 5 bases had no gene match. CDR3 length equals 14 residues. The CDR3 DNA follows: TGTGCCAGCAGCGGGGACAGGGGGCTTAACGAGCAGTACTTC. It codes for CASSGDRGLNEQYF.

This chain joins TRBV5-1 and TRBJ1-2, with D hard to call. Germline V gene sequence: CDR1 SGHRS, CDR2 YFSETQ. The CDR3 spans 14 residues. V lost 1 base, J lost 0 bases, and 7 bases lay in between. CDR3 nucleotides: TGCGCCAGCAGCTTGTCCCAGACTAACTATGGCTACACCTTC. It is translated as CASSLSQTNYGYTF.

The rearrangement links TRBV7-9 to TRBJ1-2; D is unresolved. The germline CDR1 and CDR2 sequences are SEHNR and FQNEAQ (reference sequence). V lost 8 bases and J 2 bases, leaving 15 bases between the germline ends. The CDR3 is made up of 14 amino acids. CDR3 nucleotides: TGTGCCAGCTCACCGGCTGACACGAACTATGGCTACACCTTC. Translation: CASSPADTNYGYTF. Full variable domain (outside the CDR3, taken from reference TRBV7-9 and TRBJ1-2): DTGVSQNPRHKITKRGQNVTFRCDPISEHNRLYWYRQTLGQGPEFLTYFQNEAQLEKSRLLSDRFSAERPKGSFSTLEIQRTEQGDSAMYLCASSPADTNYGYTFGSGTRLTVV.

This rearrangement joins TRBV7-8 to TRBJ1-1; maybe TRBD1 (5 bases). The germline V and J ends were trimmed by 5 bases and 0 bases, with 19 bases remaining between them. This CDR3 contains 17 residues. The V gene's germline CDR1 is SGHVS and CDR2 FQNEAQ. This chain's CDR3 is CASSARQNWGLNTEAFF. In DNA form, the CDR3 reads TGTGCCAGCAGCGCTCGACAGAACTGGGGATTGAACACTGAAGCTTTCTTT. The complete variable domain, with remaining parts taken from reference TRBV7-8 and TRBJ1-1, reads GAGVSQSPRYKVAKRGQDVALRCDPISGHVSLFWYQQALGQGPEFLTYFQNEAQLDKSGLPSDRFFAERPEGSVSTLKIQRTQQEDSAVYLCASSARQNWGLNTEAFFGQGTRLTVV.

This chain joins TRBV5-3 and TRBJ1-5; D perhaps matches TRBD1 (5 bases). TRBV5-3 is an ORF, with its function uncertain. Trimming left V 7 bases short and J 7 bases short, with 18 bases between. CDR3 length: 14 amino acids. CDR3 sequence (DNA): TGTGCCAGACGGGAAAGGGGAGTTGGCCAGCCCCAGCATTTT. Protein sequence: CARRERGVGQPQHF.

This chain links TRBV27 with TRBJ2-2; TRBD2 matches 8 bases. CDR1 is MNHEY and CDR2 is SMNVEV in the germline V gene (reference sequence). V shed 5 bases and J 4 bases; nucleotides not matched to a gene: 9. This CDR3 has 16 amino acids. CDR3: CASSPTGGPGTGELFF. In DNA form, the CDR3 reads TGTGCCAGCAGTCCAACGGGGGGGCCGGGCACCGGGGAGCTGTTTTTT.

The chain recombines TRBV5-1 with TRBJ2-7; 7 bases align to TRBD1. This CDR3 is 15 amino acids long. Per the germline V gene, CDR1 is SGHRS and CDR2 is YFSETQ. With V trimmed by 3 bases and J by 6 bases, 12 bases remained unmatched. DNA for the CDR3: TGCGCCAGCAGCTCAAGACAGGGCCGGGGATCCGAGCAGTACTTC. Encoded protein: CASSSRQGRGSEQYF.

J is TRBJ2-1 and V is TRBV27; no clear D gene. The CDR3 spans 14 residues. CDR1 is MNHEY and CDR2 is SMNVEV in the germline V gene (reference sequence). Between the trimmed V and J ends, which lost 5 bases and 9 bases, there was a span of 17 bases. In nucleotides, the CDR3 is TGTGCCAGCAGTCCCCTTGGGCGGAACAGTGAGCAGTTCTTC. As protein: CASSPLGRNSEQFF.

The genes are TRBV14 and TRBJ1-2, with 11 bases lining up with TRBD1. Germline CDR1 reads SGHDN; CDR2 reads FVKESK. V was pared by 7 bases and J by 8 bases, with 12 bases of the junction left unmatched. The CDR3 spans 15 residues. CDR3 in amino acids: CASTYGQGAFRGYTF. CDR3 sequence (DNA): TGTGCCAGCACGTATGGACAGGGGGCATTCCGGGGCTACACCTTC.

The chain links TRBV5-6 to TRBJ2-3, with 9 bases fitting TRBD2. The CDR3 extends over 16 amino acids. V shed 4 bases, J shed 6 bases, and the junction held 12 bases outside the gene matches. Per the germline V gene, CDR1 is SGHDT and CDR2 is YYEEEE. The CDR3 sequence: CASSPRTSVPSDTQYF. CDR3 nucleotide sequence: TGTGCCAGCAGCCCACGGACTAGCGTCCCCTCGGATACGCAGTATTTT.

This chain joins TRBV28 and TRBJ1-2, with D possibly matching TRBD1 (5 bases). The germline V gene encodes CDR1 MDHEN and CDR2 SYDVKM. Trimming removed 10 bases from V and 1 base from J, with 10 bases in between. The CDR3 has 12 residues. The CDR3 sequence is CATGQNNYGYTF. The CDR3 DNA follows: TGTGCCACGGGGCAGAATAACTATGGCTACACCTTC.

The chain combines TRBV19 with TRBJ1-2; D is perhaps TRBD1 (6 bases). Trimming left V 3 bases short and J 7 bases short, with 15 bases between. Germline assignment: CDR1 LNHDA and CDR2 SQIVND (reference sequence). The CDR3 is 14 residues long. The CDR3 here is CASSMLAGVAGYTF. The DNA of the CDR3 is TGTGCCAGTAGTATGCTAGCAGGGGTTGCTGGCTACACCTTC.

This chain uses TRBV29-1 with TRBJ2-1; D possibly corresponds to TRBD1 (6 bases). The V end lost 7 bases, the J end lost 4 bases, and 11 bases lay between the germline ends. The CDR3 is made up of 12 amino acids. CDR1 and CDR2 (germline): SQVTM, ANQGSEA. CDR3 region: CSAGQGYNEQFF. The DNA for the CDR3 is TGCAGCGCCGGGCAGGGGTACAATGAGCAGTTCTTC.

The CDR3 coding sequence is TGTGCCATCAGTGGGACTTCTAATGAGCAGTTCTTC. Translating gives CAISGTSNEQFF. V usage is TRBV10-3 and J usage is TRBJ2-1; D is possibly TRBD2 (5 bases). CDR3 length equals 12 residues. Between the trimmed V and J ends, which lost 4 bases and 7 bases, there was a span of 8 bases. Germline values: CDR1 ENHRY, CDR2 SYGVKD.

This clone occurred once. The rearrangement joins TRBV28 to TRBJ2-5, with 9 bases lining up with TRBD2. Germline V gene sequence: CDR1 MDHEN, CDR2 SYDVKM. Trimming cost V 8 bases and J 1 base; bases outside gene matches: 14. The CDR3 is made up of 17 amino acids. CDR3 DNA: TGTGCCAGCGGTAGGGCTCGGACTAGCGCGTTCCAAGAGACCCAGTACTTC. Protein sequence: CASGRARTSAFQETQYF. The entire variable domain, with the rest obtained from reference TRBV28 and TRBJ2-5, is as follows: DVKVTQSSRYLVKRTGEKVFLECVQDMDHENMFWYRQDPGLGLRLIYFSYDVKMKEKGDIPEGYSVSREKKERFSLILESASTNQTSMYLCASGRARTSAFQETQYFGPGTRLLVL.

The chain is built from TRBV9 and TRBJ2-5; 10 bases fit TRBD2. With 0 bases clipped from V and 5 bases from J, the junction kept 7 bases outside the gene matches. The CDR3 is 16 residues long. Looked up from germline, CDR1 is SGDLS and CDR2 is YYNGEE. The CDR3 sequence: CASSVEASGGLETQYF. The CDR3 nucleotides read TGTGCCAGCAGCGTAGAGGCTAGCGGGGGTTTGGAGACCCAGTACTTC.